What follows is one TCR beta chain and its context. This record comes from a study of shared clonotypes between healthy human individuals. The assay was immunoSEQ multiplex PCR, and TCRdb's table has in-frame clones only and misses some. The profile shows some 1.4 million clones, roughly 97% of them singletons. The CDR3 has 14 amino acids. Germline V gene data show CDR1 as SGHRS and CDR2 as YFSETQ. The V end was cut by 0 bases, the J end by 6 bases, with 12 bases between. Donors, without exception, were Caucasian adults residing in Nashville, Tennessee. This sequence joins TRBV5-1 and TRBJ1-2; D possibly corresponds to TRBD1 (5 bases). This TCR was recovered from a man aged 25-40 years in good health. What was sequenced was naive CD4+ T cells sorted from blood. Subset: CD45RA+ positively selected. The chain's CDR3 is CASSLVRGADGYTF. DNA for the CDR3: TGCGCCAGCAGCTTGGTTCGGGGCGCCGATGGCTACACCTTC.